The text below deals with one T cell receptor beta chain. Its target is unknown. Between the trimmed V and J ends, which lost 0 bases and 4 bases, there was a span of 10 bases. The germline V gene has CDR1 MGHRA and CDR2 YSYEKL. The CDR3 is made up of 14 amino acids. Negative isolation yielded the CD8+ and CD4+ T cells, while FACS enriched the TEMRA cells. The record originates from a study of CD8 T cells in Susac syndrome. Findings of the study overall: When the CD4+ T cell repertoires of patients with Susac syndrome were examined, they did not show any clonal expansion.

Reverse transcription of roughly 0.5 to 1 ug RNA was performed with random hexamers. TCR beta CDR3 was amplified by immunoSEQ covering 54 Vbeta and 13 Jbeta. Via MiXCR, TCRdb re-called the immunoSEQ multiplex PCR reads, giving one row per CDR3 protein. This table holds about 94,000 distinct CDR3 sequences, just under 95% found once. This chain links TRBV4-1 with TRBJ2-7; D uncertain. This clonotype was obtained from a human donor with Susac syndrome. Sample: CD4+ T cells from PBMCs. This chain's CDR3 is CASSQELPPYEQYF. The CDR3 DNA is TGCGCCAGCAGCCAAGAACTACCCCCGTACGAGCAGTACTTC.